The clone carrying this T cell receptor (beta chain) has at least ten counts. The antigen is unknown. Priming with a constant-region primer yielded TCR beta cDNA from around 0.45 ug total RNA. TCR beta libraries came from three nested multiplex PCR rounds using slightly modified ARM-PCR. TCRdb itself ran the multiplex PCR reads through MiXCR, one entry per CDR3 protein. The sample lists tens of thousands of distinct CDR3 sequences; more than 70% were seen once. The data were taken from a study of tumor-infiltrating lymphocytes in primary liver carcinoma. Study observations and caveats: Pairs of tumor regions overlapped more than tumor-adjacent and tumor-blood pairs did.

Co-extraction yielded RNA and DNA from around 18-30 mg of unsorted bulk tissue. This TCR was recovered from a man aged 35 to 55 with primary liver carcinoma and hepatitis B virus infection. Sequencing was carried out using tumor-adjacent normal liver tissue.

The CDR3 nucleotides are TGTGCCACGACTAGCGGGAGACCCAATGAGCAGTTCTTC. Translated, it gives CATTSGRPNEQFF. This chain uses TRBV5-4 with TRBJ2-1; 12 nucleotides align to TRBD2. The trim removed 9 bases at V and 6 bases at J, leaving 4 bases unmatched. Germline-derived CDR1 and CDR2 are SGHNT and YYREEE (reference sequence). The CDR3 spans 13 residues.